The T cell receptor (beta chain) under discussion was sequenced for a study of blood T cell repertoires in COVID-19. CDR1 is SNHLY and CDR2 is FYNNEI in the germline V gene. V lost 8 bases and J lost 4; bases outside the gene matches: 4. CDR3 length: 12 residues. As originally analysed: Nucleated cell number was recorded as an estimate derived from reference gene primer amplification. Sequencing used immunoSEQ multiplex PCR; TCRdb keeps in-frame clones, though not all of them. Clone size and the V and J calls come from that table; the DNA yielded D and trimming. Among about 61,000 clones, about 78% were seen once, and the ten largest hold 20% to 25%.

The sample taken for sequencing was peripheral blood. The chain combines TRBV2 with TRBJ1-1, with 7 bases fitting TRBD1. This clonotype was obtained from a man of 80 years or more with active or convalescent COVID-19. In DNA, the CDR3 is TGTGCCAGCCGAACAGGGGTCACTGAAGCTTTCTTT. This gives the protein CASRTGVTEAFF.